This TCR beta chain comes out of a study of T cell responses to AZD1222 COVID-19 vaccine (dated by TCRdb to about 2021). With respect to the entire study: A total of just over 230 trial participants underwent TCR sequencing, of whom 207 had received two doses of AZD1222 and around 25 had received two doses of the MenACWY control vaccine. Trial participants were enrolled by age into 18-55, 56-69 and 70-plus year subgroups, with approximately 150, 28 and 58 TCR-sequenced participants respectively.

The CDR3 contains 19 residues, cysteine and phenylalanine counted. Just the 57-base CDR3 DNA is kept, in frame starting at base 1. Via the germline V gene, CDR1 is KGHSH and CDR2 LQKENI. Trimming removed 0 bases from V and 2 bases from J, leaving 19 bases between the germline ends. The CDR3 regions of human TCRbeta chains were subjected to immunosequencing. The original methods were these. TCRs in the repertoires were matched against a reference library of SARS-CoV-2-specific TCRs that had been generated with the MIRA antigen-specificity platform. Breadth meant the fraction of unique TCRs that were SARS-CoV-2-associated, whereas depth meant the fraction of total T cells that were SARS-CoV-2-associated. Using the MIRA data, each spike-specific TCR was assigned both to the spike region to which the TCR was reactive and to a CD4 or CD8 class. Log10-transformed breadth and depth values were compared by one-way ANOVA with Sidak's multiple comparisons tests. In TCRdb, the immuneACCESS table is reduced to in-frame sequences with V and J assigned. These tables do not hold every clone; where another copy was compared, an unresolved V gene accounts for under half, and the others remain unexplained. D and trimming were read from the DNA, whereas the V and J calls and clone size are those reported in that table. A total of over 140,000 clones appear in this sample, 80% to 95% of them only once. In total, the top ten clones hold 3% to 4% of the sample.

On the study overall, not on this receptor specifically: Vaccine-associated CD4 TCRs spanned the whole spike protein, with dominant responses in regions 160-218 and 743-854. Most participants were white British and females outnumbered males, and the authors suggested that clonal diversity may have been underestimated. Only six AZD1222 recipients were SARS-CoV-2 seropositive at baseline, limiting conclusions about previously exposed vaccinees. After two AZD1222 doses, spike-specific TCR breadth and depth were significantly higher than at day 0 and than in MenACWY recipients. Epitopes outside the regions mutated in the B.1.351 and B.1.1.7 variants were reportedly recognized by nearly half of the unique spike-specific TCRs. Because no day 14 peak-response samples were available, repertoires were characterized only after the peak T cell response. In the small 56-69-year group, the increase in depth fell short of significance, most likely because of low power.

This clone was counted once. What antigen it recognizes has not been identified. Base qualities were left out, and no much larger clone turns up one base away. The time point label for this specimen denotes: about 28 days (+/-7) after the second vaccine dose. AZD1222 recipients whose second dose came at about 4 weeks and those whose second dose came at about 12 weeks were combined into one group, since spike-specific TCR depth and breadth did not differ between the two schedules. The vaccinee samples were drawn from two UK trials, COV001 and COV002, one of which was a single-blind randomized controlled phase 2/3 trial testing AZD1222 (ChAdOx1 nCoV-19) in healthy adults. For TCRbeta chain sequencing, PBMC samples were collected from trial participants at day 0 and at day 28 after the second dose.

The chain was built from TRBV18 and TRBJ2-2, with no confidently assigned D gene. The TCR sequence derives from an adult who received the AZD1222 COVID-19 vaccine. The input for sequencing was peripheral blood, taken 28 days after the second AZD1222 dose. Read as DNA, the sequence is TGTGCCAGCTCACCACCCTTTAACCTCGCGGTCCCCAACACCGGGGAGCTGTTTTTT. Its amino acids are CASSPPFNLAVPNTGELFF.